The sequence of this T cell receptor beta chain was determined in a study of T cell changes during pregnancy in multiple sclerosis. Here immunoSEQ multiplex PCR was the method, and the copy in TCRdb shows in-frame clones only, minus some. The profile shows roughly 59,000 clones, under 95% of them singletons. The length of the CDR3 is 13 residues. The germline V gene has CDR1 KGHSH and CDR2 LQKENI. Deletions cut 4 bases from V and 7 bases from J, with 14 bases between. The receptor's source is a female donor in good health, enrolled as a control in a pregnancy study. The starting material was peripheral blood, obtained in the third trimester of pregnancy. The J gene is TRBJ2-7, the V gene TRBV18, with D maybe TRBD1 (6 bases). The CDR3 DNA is TGTGCCAGCTCACAATTGGGGGCTCGGGAGCAGTACTTC. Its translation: CASSQLGAREQYF.